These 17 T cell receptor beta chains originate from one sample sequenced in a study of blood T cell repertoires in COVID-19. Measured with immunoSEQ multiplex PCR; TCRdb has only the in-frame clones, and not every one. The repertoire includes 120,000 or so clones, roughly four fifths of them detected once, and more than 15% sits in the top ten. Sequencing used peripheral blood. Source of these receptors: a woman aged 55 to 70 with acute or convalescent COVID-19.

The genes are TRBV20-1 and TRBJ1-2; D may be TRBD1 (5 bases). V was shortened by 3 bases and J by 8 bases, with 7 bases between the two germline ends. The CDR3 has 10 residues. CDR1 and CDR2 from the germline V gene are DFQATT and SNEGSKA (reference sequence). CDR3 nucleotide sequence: TGCAGTGCTAGCCGGACAGGCTACACCTTC. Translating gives CSASRTGYTF.

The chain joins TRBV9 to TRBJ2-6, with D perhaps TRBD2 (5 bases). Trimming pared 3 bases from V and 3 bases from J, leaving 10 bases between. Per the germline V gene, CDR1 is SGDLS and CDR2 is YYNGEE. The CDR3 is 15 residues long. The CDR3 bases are TGTGCCAGCAGCGACGGGGTGGGTGGGGCCAACGTCCTGACTTTC. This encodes CASSDGVGGANVLTF.

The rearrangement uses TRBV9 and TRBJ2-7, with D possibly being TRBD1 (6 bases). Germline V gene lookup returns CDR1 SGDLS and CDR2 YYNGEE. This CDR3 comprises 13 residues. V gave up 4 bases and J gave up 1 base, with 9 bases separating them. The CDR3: CASSPGQSYEQYF. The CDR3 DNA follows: TGTGCCAGCAGCCCTGGACAGTCCTACGAGCAGTACTTC.

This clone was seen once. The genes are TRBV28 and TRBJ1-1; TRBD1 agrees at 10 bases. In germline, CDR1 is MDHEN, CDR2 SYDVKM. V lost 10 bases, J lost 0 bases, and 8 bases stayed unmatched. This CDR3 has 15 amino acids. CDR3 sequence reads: CAIHSGQGLNTEAFF. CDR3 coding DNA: TGTGCCATTCACTCGGGACAGGGGCTGAACACTGAAGCTTTCTTT.

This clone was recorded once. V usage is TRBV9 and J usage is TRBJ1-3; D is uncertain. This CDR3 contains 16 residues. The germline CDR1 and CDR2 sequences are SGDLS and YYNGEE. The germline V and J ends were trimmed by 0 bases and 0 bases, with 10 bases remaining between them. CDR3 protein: CASSVVGLGSGNTIYF. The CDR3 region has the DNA TGTGCCAGCAGCGTAGTAGGACTGGGCTCTGGAAACACCATATATTTT.

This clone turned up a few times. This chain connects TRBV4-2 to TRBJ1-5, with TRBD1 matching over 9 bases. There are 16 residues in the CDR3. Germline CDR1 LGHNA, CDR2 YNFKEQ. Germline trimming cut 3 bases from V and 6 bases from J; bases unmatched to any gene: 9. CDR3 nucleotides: TGTGCCAGCAGCCAGGGACAGGGAATGAGAGGTCAGCCCCAGCATTTT. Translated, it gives CASSQGQGMRGQPQHF.

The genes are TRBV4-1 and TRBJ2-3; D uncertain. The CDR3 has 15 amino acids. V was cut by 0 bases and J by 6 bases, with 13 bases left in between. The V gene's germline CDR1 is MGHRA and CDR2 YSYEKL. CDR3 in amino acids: CASSQDPLQLDTQYF. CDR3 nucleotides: TGCGCCAGCAGCCAAGATCCCCTGCAGTTGGATACGCAGTATTTT.

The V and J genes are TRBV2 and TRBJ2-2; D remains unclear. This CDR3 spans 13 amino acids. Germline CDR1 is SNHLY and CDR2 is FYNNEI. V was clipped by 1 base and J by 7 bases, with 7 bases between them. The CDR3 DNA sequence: TGTGCCAGCAGTGAAGACTTCCTCGGGGAGCTGTTTTTT. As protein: CASSEDFLGELFF.

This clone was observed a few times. CDR3 DNA sequence: TGCAGCGTTGAAGGGACAGCGATCGCTAACTATGGCTACACCTTC. Translation gives CSVEGTAIANYGYTF. The V and J genes are TRBV29-1 and TRBJ1-2, with D possibly TRBD1 on 6 matching bases. The V end lost 1 base, the J end lost 0 bases, and 12 bases lay between the germline ends. The CDR3 runs 15 residues. Germline V CDR1 and CDR2: SQVTM, ANQGSEA. The full variable domain, rest sourced from reference TRBV29-1 and TRBJ1-2, is SAVISQKPSRDICQRGTSLTIQCQVDSQVTMMFWYRQQPGQSLTLIATANQGSEATYESGFVIDKFPISRPNLTFSTLTVSNMSPEDSSIYLCSVEGTAIANYGYTFGSGTRLTVV.

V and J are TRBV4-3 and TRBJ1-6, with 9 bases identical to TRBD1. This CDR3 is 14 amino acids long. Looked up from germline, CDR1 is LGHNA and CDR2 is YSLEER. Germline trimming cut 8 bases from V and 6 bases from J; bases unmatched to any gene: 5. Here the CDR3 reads CASAQGASNSPLHF. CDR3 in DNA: TGCGCCAGCGCACAGGGGGCAAGTAATTCACCCCTCCACTTT.

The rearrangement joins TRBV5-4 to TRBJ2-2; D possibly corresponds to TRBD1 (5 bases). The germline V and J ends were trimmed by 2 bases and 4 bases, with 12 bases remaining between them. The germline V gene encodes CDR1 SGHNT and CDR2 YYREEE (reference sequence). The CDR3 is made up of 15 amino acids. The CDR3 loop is CASSFQGSRTGELFF. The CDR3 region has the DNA TGTGCCAGCAGCTTTCAGGGTTCGCGCACCGGGGAGCTGTTTTTT.

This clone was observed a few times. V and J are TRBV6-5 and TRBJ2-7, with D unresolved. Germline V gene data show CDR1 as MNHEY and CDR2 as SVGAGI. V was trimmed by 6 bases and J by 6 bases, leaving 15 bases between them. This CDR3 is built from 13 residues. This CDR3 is CASSKTAGVEQYF. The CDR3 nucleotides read TGTGCCAGCAGCAAGACCGCAGGTGTCGAGCAGTACTTC.

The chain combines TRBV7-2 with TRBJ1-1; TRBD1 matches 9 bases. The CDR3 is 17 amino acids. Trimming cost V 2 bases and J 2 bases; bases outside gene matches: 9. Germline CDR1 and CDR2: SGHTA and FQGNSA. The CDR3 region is CASSLNDRGFDNTEAFF. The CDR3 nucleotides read TGTGCCAGCAGCTTAAATGACAGGGGGTTTGATAACACTGAAGCTTTCTTT. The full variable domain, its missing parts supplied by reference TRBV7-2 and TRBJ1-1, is GAGVSQSPSNKVTEKGKDVELRCDPISGHTALYWYRQSLGQGLEFLIYFQGNSAPDKSGLPSDRFSAERTGGSVSTLTIQRTQQEDSAVYLCASSLNDRGFDNTEAFFGQGTRLTVV.

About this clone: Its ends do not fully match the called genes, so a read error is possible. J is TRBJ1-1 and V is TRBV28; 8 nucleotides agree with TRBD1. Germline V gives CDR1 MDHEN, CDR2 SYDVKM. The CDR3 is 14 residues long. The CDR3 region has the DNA TGTGCCAGCAGGAAACAGGGGGGGAACGCTGAAGCTTTCTTT. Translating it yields CASRKQGGNAEAFF.

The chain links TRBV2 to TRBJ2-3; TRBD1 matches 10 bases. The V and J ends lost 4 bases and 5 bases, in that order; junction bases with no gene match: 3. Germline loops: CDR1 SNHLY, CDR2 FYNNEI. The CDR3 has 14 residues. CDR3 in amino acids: CASSGGQGKDTQYF. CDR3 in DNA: TGTGCCAGCAGTGGGGGACAGGGGAAAGATACGCAGTATTTT.

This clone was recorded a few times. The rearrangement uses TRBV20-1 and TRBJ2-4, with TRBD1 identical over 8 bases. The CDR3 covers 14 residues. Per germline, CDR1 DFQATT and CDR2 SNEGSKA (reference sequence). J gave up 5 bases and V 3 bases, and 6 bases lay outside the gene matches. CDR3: CSASRRGQENIQYF. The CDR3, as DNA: TGCAGTGCTAGTCGAAGGGGACAGGAAAACATTCAGTACTTC.

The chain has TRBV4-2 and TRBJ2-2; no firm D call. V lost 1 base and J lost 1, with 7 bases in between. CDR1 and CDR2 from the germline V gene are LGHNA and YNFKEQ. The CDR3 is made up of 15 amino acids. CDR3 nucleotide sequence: TGTGCCAGCAGCCAAGGTGGGCGGAACACCGGGGAGCTGTTTTTT. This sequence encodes CASSQGGRNTGELFF.